What follows describes a single TCR beta chain. This entry belongs to a study of blood T cell repertoires in COVID-19. Study as a whole: PBMCs, B-cell-depleted T cells, or T cells were the source of the cDNA or gDNA that made up the material.

The J segment lost 5 bases and the V segment lost 2 bases, leaving 16 bases of the junction unmatched. This CDR3 comprises 20 residues. Per germline, CDR1 LNHNV and CDR2 YYDKDF (reference sequence). Data came from immunoSEQ multiplex PCR; TCRdb stores just in-frame clones and leaves some out. The table lists about 250,000 clones, 85% of them singletons. The chain has TRBV15 and TRBJ2-1, with 12 bases that match TRBD2. Material for sequencing was peripheral blood. The sequence came from a middle-aged man with active or convalescent COVID-19. CDR3 nucleotides: TGTGCCACCAGCAGACCGGGACAGATTCTTCTAGCGGGAGGGAACAATGAGCAGTTCTTC. It encodes CATSRPGQILLAGGNNEQFF. Supplemented by reference TRBV15 and TRBJ2-1, the full variable domain reads DAMVIQNPRYQVTQFGKPVTLSCSQTLNHNVMYWYQQKSSQAPKLLFHYYDKDFNNEADTPDNFQSRRPNTSFCFLDIRSPGLGDTAMYLCATSRPGQILLAGGNNEQFFGPGTRLTVL.